A selection of T cell receptor beta chains follows, all from one sample in a study of blood T cell repertoires in COVID-19. Here immunoSEQ multiplex PCR was the method, and the copy in TCRdb shows in-frame clones only, minus some. Of under 300,000 clones in the sample, 83% were seen once. Sequenced material: peripheral blood. The receptors derive from a woman aged 50 to 65 who had recovered from COVID-19. Each CDR3 is given with its conserved first and last residue. Each record gives: V gene, J gene, clone size, D gene, CDR3 protein, CDR3 DNA. A D gene is named only where the DNA matches it firmly. Clone size, where shown, is once, few, many, or a class for clones that have expanded.

TRBV12-5	TRBJ2-2	.	TRBD2	CASGSRTSGNNTGELFF	TGTGCTAGTGGTTCAAGGACTAGCGGGAATAACACCGGGGAGCTGTTTTTT
TRBV28	TRBJ1-4	.	TRBD1	CASSFSRGRGNEKLFF	TGTGCCAGCAGTTTTTCGCGAGGCAGGGGGAATGAAAAACTGTTTTTT
TRBV2	TRBJ1-6	.	TRBD1	CASSDEVAGGRSPLHF	TGTGCCAGCAGTGACGAGGTGGCAGGGGGTCGTTCACCCCTCCACTTT
TRBV5-4	TRBJ2-7	.	TRBD1	CASSPGQSGSYEQYF	TGTGCCAGCAGCCCGGGACAGAGTGGCTCCTACGAGCAGTACTTC
TRBV11-2	TRBJ1-2	few	TRBD1	CASSTTRTGPGSYTF	TGTGCCAGCAGCACAACCCGGACAGGTCCGGGCTCCTACACCTTC
TRBV28	TRBJ1-6	few	TRBD1	CASSLVQGASYNSPLHF	TGTGCCAGCAGTTTAGTTCAGGGGGCGTCCTATAATTCACCCCTCCACTTT
TRBV30	TRBJ2-2	once	TRBD1	CAWRRNAGTGNTGELFF	TGTGCCTGGAGAAGGAACGCCGGGACAGGGAACACCGGGGAGCTGTTTTTT
TRBV14	TRBJ1-1	once	.	CASSQEPRVGEAFF	TGTGCCAGCAGCCAGGAACCGCGGGTTGGTGAAGCTTTCTTT
TRBV6-5	TRBJ2-7	once	.	CASNTMGLTSYEQYF	TGTGCCAGCAACACAATGGGACTCACCTCCTACGAGCAGTACTTC
TRBV28	TRBJ1-2	.	TRBD1	CATRQGQAGYGYTF	TGTGCCACCAGACAGGGCCAGGCCGGCTATGGCTACACCTTC
TRBV15	TRBJ2-1	.	.	CATSREQGSDEQFF	TGTGCCACCAGCAGAGAACAGGGTTCCGATGAGCAGTTCTTC
TRBV5-6	TRBJ1-2	.	.	CASSPRRSRIFYGYTF	TGTGCCAGCAGCCCCCGTAGAAGCCGAATATTCTATGGCTACACCTTC
TRBV21-1	TRBJ2-7	.	.	CASSARDREAYEQYF	TGTGCCAGCAGCGCCCGGGACAGGGAGGCCTACGAGCAGTACTTC
TRBV7-2	TRBJ2-7	.	TRBD2	CASSSQAGSSYEQYF	TGTGCCAGCAGCAGCCAAGCGGGGAGCTCCTACGAGCAGTACTTC
TRBV28	TRBJ1-6	.	.	CASSPHTNSPLHF	TGTGCCAGCAGTCCCCACACCAATTCACCCCTCCACTTT
TRBV18	TRBJ2-1	.	TRBD2	CASSRTSGGNYNEQFF	TGTGCCAGCTCTAGGACTAGCGGGGGAAACTACAATGAGCAGTTCTTC
TRBV4-1	TRBJ2-3	.	.	CASSQASGVGTDTQYF	TGCGCCAGCAGCCAAGCATCAGGGGTCGGCACAGATACGCAGTATTTT
TRBV30	TRBJ1-2	.	.	CAWTRLEGGYTF	TGTGCCTGGACCAGGTTAGAGGGTGGCTACACCTTC
TRBV28	TRBJ1-4	.	.	CASGPGSLSGEKLFF	TGTGCCAGTGGCCCCGGGTCTCTCAGTGGAGAAAAACTGTTTTTT
TRBV27	TRBJ1-6	.	TRBD1	CASRGQGDSPLHF	TGTGCCAGCAGGGGACAGGGAGATTCACCCCTCCACTTT
TRBV6-6	TRBJ1-1	.	.	CASTRHIGDTEAFF	TGTGCCAGCACTAGACACATCGGGGACACTGAAGCTTTCTTT
TRBV18	TRBJ1-6	.	.	CASSQTTIEWGESLHF	TGTGCCAGCTCACAAACGACCATCGAGTGGGGGGAATCCCTCCACTTT
TRBV5-1	TRBJ2-2	.	TRBD2	CASSHLTGGPNGELFF	TGCGCCAGCAGCCACCTAACGGGGGGGCCGAACGGGGAGCTGTTTTTT
TRBV28	TRBJ1-2	few	TRBD1	CASKTNRGREVYGYTF	TGTGCCAGCAAAACAAACAGGGGGCGCGAGGTCTATGGCTACACCTTC
TRBV6-6	TRBJ2-1	.	TRBD1	CASSSIGQVGNEQFF	TGTGCCAGCAGTTCCATCGGACAGGTGGGGAATGAGCAGTTCTTC
TRBV6-2/TRBV6-3	TRBJ1-1	.	.	CASSYSFGGNTEAFF	TGTGCCAGCAGTTATTCATTTGGGGGCAACACTGAAGCTTTCTTT
TRBV6-5	TRBJ2-7	.	TRBD1	CASTQTGADEQYF	TGTGCCAGCACCCAGACAGGGGCAGACGAGCAGTACTTC
TRBV28	TRBJ1-4	.	TRBD1	CASSLLGGVKKLFF	TGTGCCAGCAGTTTATTAGGGGGCGTGAAAAAACTGTTTTTT
TRBV18	TRBJ2-1	.	.	CASSPLSSQPGNEQFF	TGTGCCAGCTCACCACTTTCTTCCCAACCGGGCAATGAGCAGTTCTTC
TRBV6-4	TRBJ2-2	few	.	CASSVRQTGELFF	TGTGCCAGCAGTGTTCGACAGACCGGGGAGCTGTTTTTT
TRBV3-1/TRBV3-2	TRBJ1-5	.	.	CASSLNPNQPQHF	TGTGCCAGCAGCCTAAATCCCAATCAGCCCCAGCATTTT
TRBV6-2/TRBV6-3	TRBJ1-1	few	.	CASSYSPFEFDISRTEAFF	TGTGCCAGCAGTTACTCGCCGTTTGAGTTCGATATCAGCAGGACTGAAGCTTTCTTT
TRBV29-1	TRBJ2-5	.	.	CSVGGGLASETQYF	TGCAGCGTTGGTGGGGGGTTGGCAAGCGAGACCCAGTACTTC
TRBV24-1	TRBJ1-2	few	.	CATSFLLTYGYTF	TGTGCCACCAGTTTTCTCCTTACATATGGCTACACCTTC
TRBV27	TRBJ2-3	.	TRBD1	CASRPGQGTDTQYF	TGTGCCAGCAGACCGGGACAGGGCACAGATACGCAGTATTTT
TRBV3-1/TRBV3-2	TRBJ2-1	.	TRBD1	CASSQSGQLVGEQFF	TGTGCCAGCAGCCAATCGGGACAGCTGGTTGGTGAGCAGTTCTTC